A selection of T cell receptor beta chains follows, all from one sample in a study of cytotoxic CD8 clonotypes in ibrutinib-treated CLL. This table comes from immunoSEQ multiplex PCR, and its TCRdb copy is limited to in-frame clones, with some not included. The sample has around 92,000 clones; around 77% are singletons. The starting material was PBMCs, obtained after 24 months of ibrutinib treatment. The receptors originated from a human donor with chronic lymphocytic leukemia. Both conserved end residues are part of each CDR3. A D gene is named only where the DNA matches it firmly. Clone size is shown for a subset of rows, as once, few, many or a class of expanded clone.

J gene	V gene	clone size	D gene	CDR3 protein	CDR3 DNA
TRBJ2-5	TRBV13	.	TRBD2	CASSPQGSGGQETQYF	TGTGCCAGCAGCCCTCAGGGTAGCGGGGGGCAAGAGACCCAGTACTTC
TRBJ2-2	TRBV7-7	few	.	CASSLDRTGELFF	TGTGCTAGCAGCTTAGACAGGACCGGGGAGCTGTTTTTT
TRBJ1-6	TRBV11-2	.	TRBD1	CASRPGQNIYNSPLHF	TGTGCCAGCAGGCCGGGACAGAACATCTATAATTCACCCCTCCACTTT
TRBJ2-7	TRBV19	.	TRBD1	CASSSPGTGFEQYF	TGTGCCAGTAGTTCCCCCGGGACAGGGTTTGAGCAGTACTTC
TRBJ2-3	TRBV5-1	.	.	CASSTSVRGTDTQYF	TGCGCCAGCAGCACGTCGGTCCGGGGCACAGATACGCAGTATTTT
TRBJ1-1	TRBV9	few	.	CASSVGRNTEAFF	TGTGCCAGCAGCGTAGGTAGGAACACTGAAGCTTTCTTT
TRBJ1-5	TRBV6-6	.	TRBD1	CASSRGGGGPQHF	TGTGCCAGCAGCCGAGGGGGCGGAGGGCCCCAGCATTTT
TRBJ2-1	TRBV5-1	once	TRBD2	CASSWPTSGNYNEQFF	TGCGCCAGCAGCTGGCCGACTAGCGGAAACTACAATGAGCAGTTCTTC
TRBJ1-2	TRBV6-1	.	.	CASNERSGVYGYTF	TGTGCCAGCAACGAACGGTCCGGGGTCTATGGCTACACCTTC
TRBJ2-1	TRBV18	.	TRBD2	CASSPGSGRQTSEQFF	TGTGCCAGCTCACCTGGATCCGGGAGGCAGACCTCCGAGCAGTTCTTC
TRBJ1-2	TRBV5-6	.	.	CASSLGWRGYGYTF	TGTGCCAGCAGCTTGGGGTGGAGGGGGTATGGCTACACCTTC
TRBJ1-3	TRBV28	.	TRBD1	CASSSTGAGGNTIYF	TGTGCCAGCAGTTCGACAGGGGCCGGTGGAAACACCATATATTTT
TRBJ2-1	TRBV30	.	.	CAWSWTLYEQFF	TGTGCCTGGAGTTGGACTCTTTATGAGCAGTTCTTC
TRBJ2-5	TRBV9	.	TRBD2	CASSVDPGGGETQYF	TGTGCCAGCAGCGTAGACCCGGGAGGGGGAGAGACCCAGTACTTC
TRBJ2-7	TRBV1	.	.	CTSSQDSADHPHEQYF	TGCACCAGCAGCCAAGATAGCGCGGACCACCCTCACGAGCAGTACTTC
TRBJ2-5	TRBV5-3	.	TRBD2	CASSWLAGAETQYF	TGTGCCAGCAGCTGGCTAGCGGGAGCAGAGACCCAGTACTTC
TRBJ1-2	TRBV7-9	.	.	CASSLGTASIYGYTF	TGTGCCAGCAGCTTGGGGACCGCCTCAATCTATGGCTACACCTTC
TRBJ2-1	TRBV9	.	.	CASSEPRGRGSERSYNEQFF	TGTGCCAGCAGCGAGCCCAGGGGGAGGGGGTCGGAGAGGTCCTACAATGAGCAGTTCTTC
TRBJ2-3	TRBV27	.	TRBD2	CASSLTGGDTQYF	TGTGCCAGCAGTTTAACGGGGGGGGATACGCAGTATTTT
TRBJ2-7	TRBV20-1	.	.	CSVAGVAEQYF	TGCAGTGTGGCAGGGGTGGCCGAGCAGTACTTC
TRBJ2-1	TRBV29-1	.	.	CSISGGSYNEQFF	TGCAGCATTAGCGGTGGCTCCTACAATGAGCAGTTCTTC
TRBJ1-2	TRBV29-1	.	.	CSVEDQGYGYTF	TGCAGCGTTGAAGATCAGGGTTATGGCTACACCTTC
TRBJ2-5	TRBV5-1	.	TRBD2	CASSSSGGPQETQYF	TGCGCCAGCAGCTCTAGCGGGGGCCCCCAAGAGACCCAGTACTTC
TRBJ2-3	TRBV6-4	.	TRBD1	CASSDSSSGGGGWNTDTQYF	TGTGCCAGCAGTGACTCATCTTCAGGGGGCGGCGGTTGGAACACAGATACGCAGTATTTT
TRBJ2-1	TRBV11-3	.	.	CASSLGFSYNEQFF	TGTGCCAGCAGCTTAGGGTTCTCCTACAATGAGCAGTTCTTC
TRBJ1-2	TRBV7-3	.	.	CASSLIEGGGYTF	TGTGCCAGCAGCTTAATTGAGGGTGGTGGCTACACCTTC
TRBJ2-3	TRBV5-1	.	TRBD2	CASSLEGLAVDTQYF	TGCGCCAGCAGCTTGGAGGGACTAGCGGTAGATACGCAGTATTTT
TRBJ2-2	TRBV28	few	.	CASSFGGNTGELFF	TGTGCCAGCAGTTTCGGAGGGAACACCGGGGAGCTGTTTTTT
TRBJ2-7	TRBV15	once	TRBD1	CATSRGSGTGSYEQYF	TGTGCCACCAGCAGGGGCTCCGGGACAGGGTCCTACGAGCAGTACTTC
TRBJ1-1	TRBV7-6	.	.	CASSKSTALNTEAFF	TGTGCCAGCAGCAAATCCACAGCGCTGAACACTGAAGCTTTCTTT
TRBJ1-1	TRBV5-1	.	TRBD1	CASSLDGTGMMNTEAFF	TGCGCCAGCAGCTTGGACGGGACAGGAATGATGAACACTGAAGCTTTCTTT
TRBJ1-1	TRBV2	.	.	CASRVHGWSVQGTEAFF	TGTGCCAGCAGGGTGCATGGGTGGTCGGTTCAGGGCACTGAAGCTTTCTTT